This T cell receptor beta chain originates from a study of shared clonotypes between healthy human individuals. Study-wide results and limits: The naive CD4 repertoires of several donors were compared, and approximately 5% of clonotypes were shared.

Measured with immunoSEQ multiplex PCR; TCRdb has only the in-frame clones, and not every one. The sample lists around 2.5 million clones, roughly 93% seen once, with roughly 0.39% in the top ten. To note about this clone: The antigen remains undetermined.

The receptor comes from a man in his late teens or twenties in good health. Some clones in this sample may be carry-over from other donors' samples. Material for sequencing was naive CD4+ T cells from PBMCs. As to subset: CD45RA+ positively selected.

CDR3 in amino acids: CASSLEASPEAFF. For the CDR3, the DNA is TGTGCCAGCAGCTTAGAAGCCAGCCCTGAAGCTTTCTTT. V usage is TRBV7-9 and J usage is TRBJ1-1; no definite D call. From germline, CDR1 is SEHNR and CDR2 FQNEAQ (reference sequence). Trimming pared 1 base from V and 6 bases from J, leaving 9 bases between. The CDR3 spans 13 residues.